What follows are 18 T cell receptor beta chains derived from one specimen sequenced in a study of T cell changes during pregnancy in multiple sclerosis. The method was immunoSEQ multiplex PCR; TCRdb's version includes in-frame clones alone and lacks a portion of them. The table has approximately 25,000 clones, more than 75% seen once. Sequenced here: CD4+ T cells from peripheral blood mononuclear cells, sampled in the first trimester of pregnancy. The receptors derive from a female donor in good health, enrolled as a control in a pregnancy study.

The chain uses TRBV5-4 and TRBJ2-7; 9 bases map to TRBD2. This CDR3 is 16 amino acids long. The germline V gene encodes CDR1 SGHNT and CDR2 YYREEE (reference sequence). The V segment lost 0 bases and the J segment 7 bases; nucleotides outside the gene matches: 11. CDR3 region: CASSLGLAGGPREQYF. DNA for the CDR3: TGTGCCAGCAGCTTGGGTCTGGCGGGAGGGCCTCGAGAGCAGTACTTC.

In nucleotides, the CDR3 is TGTGCCATCAGCCCCGGACAGGGCGGCGGTCAGCCCCAGCATTTT. It yields the protein CAISPGQGGGQPQHF. V and J are TRBV10-3 and TRBJ1-5; 8 bases match TRBD1. CDR1 ENHRY and CDR2 SYGVKD come from the germline V gene. This CDR3 has 15 residues. The trim removed 6 bases at V and 6 bases at J, leaving 10 bases unmatched.

The J gene is TRBJ2-3, the V gene TRBV12-5, with 9 bases aligning to TRBD1. CDR3 length equals 12 residues. V gave up 6 bases and J gave up 10 bases; unmatched junction bases: 5. Germline CDR1 and CDR2: LGHNT and FRNRAP. CDR3 nucleotide sequence: TGTGCTAGTGGAACAGGGGACAGGGCGCAGTATTTT. Translating it yields CASGTGDRAQYF.

V gene TRBV10-3 combines with J gene TRBJ2-5; 9 nucleotides agree with TRBD2. This CDR3 has 15 amino acids. J gave up 2 bases and V 4 bases, and 5 bases lay outside the gene matches. Germline CDR1 reads ENHRY; CDR2 reads SYGVKD. CDR3: CAISAASGEQETQYF. The CDR3 region has the DNA TGTGCCATCAGTGCTGCTAGCGGGGAGCAAGAGACCCAGTACTTC.

The chain is built from TRBV18 and TRBJ2-1; 13 bases align to TRBD2. V was pared by 3 bases and J by 7 bases, with 3 bases of the junction left unmatched. CDR3 length equals 15 residues. Germline V gene data show CDR1 as KGHSH and CDR2 as LQKENI. The CDR3 DNA is TGTGCCAGCTCACCTAAGACTAGCGGGAGGAATGAGCAGTTCTTC. Translated: CASSPKTSGRNEQFF.

This clone was observed a few times. The rearrangement links TRBV2 to TRBJ2-1; no definite D call. V was pared by 3 bases and J by 13 bases, with 13 bases between. The germline V gene encodes CDR1 SNHLY and CDR2 FYNNEI. CDR3 length: 12 residues. CDR3 in amino acids: CASSDRQTFQFF. In nucleotides, the CDR3 is TGTGCCAGCAGTGATCGGCAGACTTTTCAGTTCTTC.

The chain combines TRBV18 with TRBJ1-4, with D hard to call. V shed 2 bases and J shed 8 bases, with 9 bases lying between them. This CDR3 region has 13 residues. In germline, CDR1 is KGHSH, CDR2 LQKENI. The CDR3 DNA reads as TGTGCCAGCTCACCAGGTGCTAGAGAAAAACTGTTTTTT. It codes for CASSPGAREKLFF. Drawing the rest from reference TRBV18 and TRBJ1-4, the complete variable domain is NAGVMQNPRHLVRRRGQEARLRCSPMKGHSHVYWYRQLPEEGLKFMVYLQKENIIDESGMPKERFSAEFPKEGPSILRIQQVVRGDSAAYFCASSPGAREKLFFGSGTQLSVL.

The chain is built from TRBV7-8 and TRBJ2-1; 10 bases match TRBD2. Germline loops: CDR1 SGHVS, CDR2 FQNEAQ. The length of the CDR3 is 15 residues. V was pared by 5 bases and J by 6 bases, with 7 bases of the junction left unmatched. The CDR3 DNA sequence: TGTGCCAGCAGCAACCGACTAGCGGGTGGCAATGAGCAGTTCTTC. This sequence encodes CASSNRLAGGNEQFF.

This clone occurred a few times. The V and J genes are TRBV11-2 and TRBJ1-1; D is unresolved. Germline-derived CDR1 and CDR2 are SGHAT and FQNNGV. The CDR3 is made up of 15 amino acids. Trimming removed 1 base at V and 0 bases at J, with 9 bases between. The chain's CDR3 is CASSLAPQMNTEAFF. The CDR3 DNA is TGTGCCAGCAGCTTAGCCCCCCAGATGAACACTGAAGCTTTCTTT.

V gene TRBV2 combines with J gene TRBJ1-2; 10 positions agree with TRBD1. Germline V gives CDR1 SNHLY, CDR2 FYNNEI. The CDR3 contains 14 residues. The ends lost 4 bases at V and 5 bases at J; junction bases unmatched: 4. CDR3 DNA sequence: TGTGCCAGCAGTGGGGACAGGGGACGGTATGGCTACACCTTC. This gives the protein CASSGDRGRYGYTF.

The chain links TRBV5-6 to TRBJ2-1, with no clear D. The V end lost 6 bases, the J end lost 9 bases, and 16 bases lay between the germline ends. The V gene's germline CDR1 is SGHDT and CDR2 YYEEEE. The CDR3 loop spans 13 amino acids. The CDR3 sequence: CASIEASRSEQFF. As DNA, the CDR3 is TGTGCCAGCATCGAGGCTAGTCGTAGTGAGCAGTTCTTC.

This clone is a singleton in its sample. The gene calls are TRBV6-1 and TRBJ1-5, with D possibly matching TRBD1 (6 bases). The CDR3 is 14 residues long. Germline CDR1 reads MNHNS; CDR2 reads SASEGT. V lost 6 bases and J 5 bases, leaving 14 bases between the germline ends. The CDR3 bases are TGTGCCAGCAGGAGGGGGGGCCCGGATCAGCCCCAGCATTTT. Translation gives CASRRGGPDQPQHF.

V usage is TRBV9 and J usage is TRBJ2-2; 9 nucleotides match TRBD1. CDR3 length: 15 amino acids. In germline, CDR1 is SGDLS, CDR2 YYNGEE. With V trimmed by 4 bases and J by 7 bases, 8 bases remained unmatched. CDR3 region: CASSPSGQGFGELFF. The CDR3 DNA sequence: TGTGCCAGCAGCCCCTCGGGACAGGGTTTCGGGGAGCTGTTTTTT. Looking up the rest from reference TRBV9 and TRBJ2-2 gives the full variable domain: DSGVTQTPKHLITATGQRVTLRCSPRSGDLSVYWYQQSLDQGLQFLIQYYNGEERAKGNILERFSAQQFPDLHSELNLSSLELGDSALYFCASSPSGQGFGELFFGEGSRLTVL.

The chain recombines TRBV5-4 with TRBJ1-1, with 7 bases matching TRBD1. From germline, CDR1 is SGHNT and CDR2 YYREEE (reference sequence). The CDR3 covers 14 residues. With V trimmed by 4 bases and J by 4 bases, 7 bases remained unmatched. The CDR3 nucleotides are TGTGCCAGCAGCAAGGGACAGTTGAGCACTGAAGCTTTCTTT. This codes for CASSKGQLSTEAFF.

The chain links TRBV10-3 to TRBJ2-1; D possibly corresponds to TRBD1 (6 bases). CDR1 is ENHRY and CDR2 is SYGVKD in the germline V gene. The CDR3 is made up of 15 amino acids. V was clipped by 10 bases and J by 3 bases, with 19 bases between them. The CDR3 DNA follows: TGTGCCACACGTGGGACCGGGACAAACTACAATGAGCAGTTCTTC. This gives the protein CATRGTGTNYNEQFF.

The chain has TRBV13 and TRBJ2-5; no reliable D call. The CDR3 consists of 14 residues. The germline V gene encodes CDR1 PRHDT and CDR2 FYEKMQ (reference sequence). V was trimmed by 0 bases and J by 5 bases, leaving 10 bases between them. This CDR3 is CASSLGPGYETQYF. CDR3 bases: TGTGCCAGCAGCTTAGGCCCCGGGTACGAGACCCAGTACTTC.

The chain is built from TRBV2 and TRBJ2-7, with D maybe TRBD2 (7 bases). The germline V gene has CDR1 SNHLY and CDR2 FYNNEI. The CDR3 has 15 amino acids. Trimming took off 1 base at V and 2 bases at J, with 12 bases between the two ends. The CDR3 bases are TGTGCCAGCAGTGAAGGAGGGGGGGAGGCCTACGAGCAGTACTTC. Translation gives CASSEGGGEAYEQYF. Using reference TRBV2 and TRBJ2-7 for the parts outside the CDR3, the full variable domain is EPEVTQTPSHQVTQMGQEVILRCVPISNHLYFYWYRQILGQKVEFLVSFYNNEISEKSEIFDDQFSVERPDGSNFTLKIRSTKLEDSAMYFCASSEGGGEAYEQYFGPGTRLTVT.

The chain is built from TRBV7-9 and TRBJ1-2; weak D call: TRBD1 (5 bases). Germline V CDR1 and CDR2: SEHNR, FQNEAQ (reference sequence). Trimming removed 7 bases at V and 3 bases at J, with 9 bases between. The CDR3 length is 12 residues. The CDR3 sequence: CASTQGDYGYTF. CDR3 nucleotides: TGTGCCAGCACCCAGGGTGACTATGGCTACACCTTC.